This T cell receptor (beta chain) was recovered during a study of T cell clonotyping in hematopoietic cell transplantation. Study-wide background: Recipients' pretransplant samples followed cytoreduction. Broader study findings: No sorting was done, leaving CD4 and CD8 contributions mixed.

The CDR3 extends over 15 amino acids. Trimming cost V 3 bases and J 3 bases, with 12 bases left between them. Germline CDR1 and CDR2: MRHNA and SNTAGT. Profiled with immunoSEQ multiplex PCR; TCRdb holds only in-frame clones, not every one. The table shows roughly 29,000 clones, with roughly three quarters occurring only once. Concerning this clone: What it binds is not known.

The time point here: recipient sample about 28 days before transplant, after cytoreduction. The source is a man aged 45-65 years with myelodysplastic syndrome. Some clones in this sample may be carry-over from other donors' samples. Here the sequenced sample was peripheral blood mononuclear cells, taken before stem cell transplant. V gene TRBV6-4 combines with J gene TRBJ1-5; D gene ambiguous. CDR3 nucleotides: TGTGCCAGCAGTGATTCCGCCGGAGACAATCAGCCCCAGCATTTT. Amino acids: CASSDSAGDNQPQHF.